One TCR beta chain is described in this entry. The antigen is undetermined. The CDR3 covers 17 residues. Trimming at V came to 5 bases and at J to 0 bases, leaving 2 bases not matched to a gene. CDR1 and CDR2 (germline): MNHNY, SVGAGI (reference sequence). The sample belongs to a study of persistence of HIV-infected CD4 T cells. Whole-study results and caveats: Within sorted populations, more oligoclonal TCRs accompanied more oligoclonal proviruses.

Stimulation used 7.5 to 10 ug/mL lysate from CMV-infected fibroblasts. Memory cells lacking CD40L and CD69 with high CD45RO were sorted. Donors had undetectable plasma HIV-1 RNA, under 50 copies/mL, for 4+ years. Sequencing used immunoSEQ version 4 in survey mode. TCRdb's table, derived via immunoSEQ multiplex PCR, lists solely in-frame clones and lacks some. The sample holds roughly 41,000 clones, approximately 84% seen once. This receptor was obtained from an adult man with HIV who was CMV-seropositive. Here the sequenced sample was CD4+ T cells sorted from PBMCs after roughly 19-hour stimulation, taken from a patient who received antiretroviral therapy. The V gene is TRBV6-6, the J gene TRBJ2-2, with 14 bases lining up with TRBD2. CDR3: CASSPGLAGANTGELFF. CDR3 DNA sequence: TGTGCCAGCAGTCCGGGACTAGCGGGGGCGAACACCGGGGAGCTGTTTTTT.